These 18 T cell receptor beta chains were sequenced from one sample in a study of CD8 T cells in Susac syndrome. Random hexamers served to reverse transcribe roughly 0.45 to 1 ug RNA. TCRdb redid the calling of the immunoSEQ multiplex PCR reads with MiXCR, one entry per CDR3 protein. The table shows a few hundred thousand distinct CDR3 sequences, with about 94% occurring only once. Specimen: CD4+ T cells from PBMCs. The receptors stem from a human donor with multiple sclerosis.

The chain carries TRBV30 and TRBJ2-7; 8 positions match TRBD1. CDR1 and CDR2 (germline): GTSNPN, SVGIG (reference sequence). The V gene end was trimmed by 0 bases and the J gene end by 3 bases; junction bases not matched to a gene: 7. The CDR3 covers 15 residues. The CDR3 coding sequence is TGTGCCTGGAGTGTACCCTGGACAGGGATCTACGAGCAGTACGTC. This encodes CAWSVPWTGIYEQYV.

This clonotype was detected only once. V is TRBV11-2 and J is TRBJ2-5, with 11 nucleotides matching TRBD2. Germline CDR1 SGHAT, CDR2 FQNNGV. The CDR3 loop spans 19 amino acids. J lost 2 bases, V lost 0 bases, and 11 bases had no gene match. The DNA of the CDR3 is TGTGCCAGCAGCTTAGACGGACCTAGCGGGGGGTGGAGTCAAGAGACCCAGTACTTC. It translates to CASSLDGPSGGWSQETQYF.

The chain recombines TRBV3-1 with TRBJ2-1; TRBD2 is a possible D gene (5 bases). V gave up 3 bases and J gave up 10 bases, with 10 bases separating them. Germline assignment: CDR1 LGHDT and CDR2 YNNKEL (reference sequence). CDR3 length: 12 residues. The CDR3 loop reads CASSHPRREQFF. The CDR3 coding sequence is TGTGCCAGCAGCCACCCACGGAGGGAGCAGTTCTTC.

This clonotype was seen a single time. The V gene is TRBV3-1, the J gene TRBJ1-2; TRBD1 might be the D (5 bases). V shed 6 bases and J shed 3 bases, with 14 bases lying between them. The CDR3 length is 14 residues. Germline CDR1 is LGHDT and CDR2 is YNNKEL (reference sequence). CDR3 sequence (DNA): TGTGCCAGCAGTACCTTAGGGACGGACTATGGCTACACCTTC. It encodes CASSTLGTDYGYTF.

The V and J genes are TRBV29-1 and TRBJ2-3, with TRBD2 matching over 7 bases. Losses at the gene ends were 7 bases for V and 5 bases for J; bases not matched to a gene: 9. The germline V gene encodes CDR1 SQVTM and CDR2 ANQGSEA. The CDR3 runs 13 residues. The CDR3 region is CSADGGSGDTQYF. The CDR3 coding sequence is TGCAGCGCTGATGGCGGGAGTGGAGATACGCAGTATTTT.

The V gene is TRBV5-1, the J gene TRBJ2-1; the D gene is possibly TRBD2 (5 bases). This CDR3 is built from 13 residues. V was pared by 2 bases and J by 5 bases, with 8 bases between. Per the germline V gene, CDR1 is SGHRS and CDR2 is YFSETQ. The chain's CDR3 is CASSFSGNNEQFF. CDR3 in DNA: TGCGCCAGCAGCTTCTCCGGGAACAATGAGCAGTTCTTC.

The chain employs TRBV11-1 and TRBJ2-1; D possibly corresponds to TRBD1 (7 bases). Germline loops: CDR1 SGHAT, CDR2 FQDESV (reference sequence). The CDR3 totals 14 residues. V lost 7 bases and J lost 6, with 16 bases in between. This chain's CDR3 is CASTSGGLSNEQFF. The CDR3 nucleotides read TGTGCCAGCACCTCAGGGGGACTTAGCAATGAGCAGTTCTTC. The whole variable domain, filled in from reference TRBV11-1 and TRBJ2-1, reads EAEVAQSPRYKITEKSQAVAFWCDPISGHATLYWYRQILGQGPELLVQFQDESVVDDSQLPKDRFSAERLKGVDSTLKIQPAELGDSAMYLCASTSGGLSNEQFFGPGTRLTVL.

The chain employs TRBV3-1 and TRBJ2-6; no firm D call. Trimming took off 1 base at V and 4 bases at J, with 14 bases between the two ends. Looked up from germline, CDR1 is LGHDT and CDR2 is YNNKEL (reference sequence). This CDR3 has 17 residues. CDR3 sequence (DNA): TGTGCCAGCAGCCAAGGACACAAAAGTTGGGGGGCCAACGTCCTGACTTTC. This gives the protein CASSQGHKSWGANVLTF.

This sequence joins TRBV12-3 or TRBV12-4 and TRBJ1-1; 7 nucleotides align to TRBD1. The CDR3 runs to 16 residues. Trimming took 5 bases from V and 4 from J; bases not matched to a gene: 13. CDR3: CASSPEQGFVSTEAFF. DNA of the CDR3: TGTGCCAGCAGTCCCGAACAGGGGTTCGTGAGCACTGAAGCTTTCTTT.

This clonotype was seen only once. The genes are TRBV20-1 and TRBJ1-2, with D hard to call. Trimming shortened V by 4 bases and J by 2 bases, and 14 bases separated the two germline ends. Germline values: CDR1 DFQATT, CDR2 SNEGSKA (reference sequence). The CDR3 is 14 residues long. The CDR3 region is CSAIGSQINYGYTF. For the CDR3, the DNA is TGCAGTGCTATCGGATCGCAAATCAACTATGGCTACACCTTC.

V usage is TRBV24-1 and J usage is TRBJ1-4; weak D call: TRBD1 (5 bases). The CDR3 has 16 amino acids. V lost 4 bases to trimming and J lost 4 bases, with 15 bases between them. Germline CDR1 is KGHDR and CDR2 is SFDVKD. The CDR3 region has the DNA TGTGCCACCAGTGAGCCCGACAGCGAAGGTAATGAAAAACTGTTTTTT. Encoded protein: CATSEPDSEGNEKLFF.

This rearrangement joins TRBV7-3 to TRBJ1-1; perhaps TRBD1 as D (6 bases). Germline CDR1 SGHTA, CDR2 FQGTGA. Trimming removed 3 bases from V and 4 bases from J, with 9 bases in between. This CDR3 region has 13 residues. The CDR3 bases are TGTGCCAGCAGCTTGGGACATCGCACTGAAGCTTTCTTT. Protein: CASSLGHRTEAFF.

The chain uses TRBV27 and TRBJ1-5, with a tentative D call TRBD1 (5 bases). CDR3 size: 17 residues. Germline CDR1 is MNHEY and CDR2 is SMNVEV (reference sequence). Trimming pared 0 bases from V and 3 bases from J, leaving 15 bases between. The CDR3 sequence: CASSLSGVPRLNQPQHF. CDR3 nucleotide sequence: TGTGCCAGCAGTTTATCGGGGGTGCCCCGGCTCAATCAGCCCCAGCATTTT.

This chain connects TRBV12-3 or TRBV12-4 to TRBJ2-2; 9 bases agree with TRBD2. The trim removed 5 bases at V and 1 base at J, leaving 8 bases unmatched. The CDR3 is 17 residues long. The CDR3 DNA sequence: TGTGCCAGCAGTGGGAAGATAGCGGGGGTGAACACCGGGGAGCTGTTTTTT. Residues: CASSGKIAGVNTGELFF.

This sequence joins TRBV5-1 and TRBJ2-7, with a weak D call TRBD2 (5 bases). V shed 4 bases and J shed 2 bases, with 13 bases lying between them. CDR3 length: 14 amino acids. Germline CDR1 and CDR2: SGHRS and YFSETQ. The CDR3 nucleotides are TGCGCCAGCAGCCCCGGAGGCAGTCCCTACGAGCAGTACTTC. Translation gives CASSPGGSPYEQYF.

CDR3 in DNA: TGTGCCAGCAGTGAAACCAGGGTAATAGCCAAAAACATTCAGTACTTC. This translates into CASSETRVIAKNIQYF. J is TRBJ2-4 and V is TRBV2; tentatively, D is TRBD1 (5 bases). The V gene's germline CDR1 is SNHLY and CDR2 FYNNEI. V was clipped by 2 bases and J by 0 bases, with 11 bases between them. This CDR3 spans 16 amino acids.

CDR3 DNA sequence: TGTGCCAGCAGTAGCGGGGGTAACCAAGAGACCCAGTACTTC. Translating gives CASSSGGNQETQYF. This sequence joins TRBV6-1 and TRBJ2-5; 8 bases agree with TRBD2. The CDR3 extends over 14 amino acids. Germline lookup yields CDR1 MNHNS and CDR2 SASEGT. J lost 0 bases, V lost 5 bases, and 2 bases had no gene match.

CDR3 sequence (DNA): TGCAGCACTACTTGGGGGCAGGACCGCTACACCTTC. This sequence encodes CSTTWGQDRYTF. The chain couples TRBV29-1 to TRBJ1-2, with D maybe TRBD1 (6 bases). This CDR3 contains 12 residues. Trimming cost V 8 bases and J 9 bases, with 19 bases left between them. CDR1 is SQVTM, CDR2 ANQGSEA, per germline.